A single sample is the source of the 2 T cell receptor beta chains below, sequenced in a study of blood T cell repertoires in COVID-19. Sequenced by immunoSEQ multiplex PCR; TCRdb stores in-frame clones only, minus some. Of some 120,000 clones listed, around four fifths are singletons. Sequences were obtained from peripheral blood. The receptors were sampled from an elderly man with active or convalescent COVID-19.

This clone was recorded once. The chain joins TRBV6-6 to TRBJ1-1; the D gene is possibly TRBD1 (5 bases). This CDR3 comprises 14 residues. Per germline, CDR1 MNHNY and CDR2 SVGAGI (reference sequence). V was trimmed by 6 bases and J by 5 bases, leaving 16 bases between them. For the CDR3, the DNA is TGTGCCAGCAGGCGAGGAGGGGAGGAGACTGAAGCTTTCTTT. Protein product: CASRRGGEETEAFF.

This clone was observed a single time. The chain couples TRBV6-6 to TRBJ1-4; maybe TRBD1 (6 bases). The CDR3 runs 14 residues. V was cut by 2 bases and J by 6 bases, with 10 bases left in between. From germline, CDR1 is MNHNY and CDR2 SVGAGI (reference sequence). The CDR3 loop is CASSYPDSYEKLFF. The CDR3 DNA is TGTGCCAGCAGTTACCCGGACAGTTATGAAAAACTGTTTTTT.